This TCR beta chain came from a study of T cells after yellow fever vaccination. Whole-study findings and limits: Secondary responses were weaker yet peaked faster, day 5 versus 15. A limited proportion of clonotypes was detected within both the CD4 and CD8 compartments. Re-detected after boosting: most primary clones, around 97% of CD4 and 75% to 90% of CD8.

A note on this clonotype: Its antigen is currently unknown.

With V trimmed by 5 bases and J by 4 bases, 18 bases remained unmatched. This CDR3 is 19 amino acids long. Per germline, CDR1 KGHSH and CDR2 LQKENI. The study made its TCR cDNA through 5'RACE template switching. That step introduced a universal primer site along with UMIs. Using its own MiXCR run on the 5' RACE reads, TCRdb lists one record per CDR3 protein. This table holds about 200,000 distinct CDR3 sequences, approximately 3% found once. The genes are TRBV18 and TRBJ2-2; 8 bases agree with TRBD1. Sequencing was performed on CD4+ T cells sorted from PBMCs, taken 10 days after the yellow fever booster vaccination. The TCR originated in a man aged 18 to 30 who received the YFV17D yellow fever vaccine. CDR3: CASSFNPGTGSRATGELFF. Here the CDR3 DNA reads TGTGCCAGCTCATTTAATCCCGGGACAGGTTCTCGGGCCACCGGGGAGCTGTTTTTT. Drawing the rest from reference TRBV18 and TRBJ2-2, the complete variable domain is NAGVMQNPRHLVRRRGQEARLRCSPMKGHSHVYWYRQLPEEGLKFMVYLQKENIIDESGMPKERFSAEFPKEGPSILRIQQVVRGDSAAYFCASSFNPGTGSRATGELFFGEGSRLTVL.